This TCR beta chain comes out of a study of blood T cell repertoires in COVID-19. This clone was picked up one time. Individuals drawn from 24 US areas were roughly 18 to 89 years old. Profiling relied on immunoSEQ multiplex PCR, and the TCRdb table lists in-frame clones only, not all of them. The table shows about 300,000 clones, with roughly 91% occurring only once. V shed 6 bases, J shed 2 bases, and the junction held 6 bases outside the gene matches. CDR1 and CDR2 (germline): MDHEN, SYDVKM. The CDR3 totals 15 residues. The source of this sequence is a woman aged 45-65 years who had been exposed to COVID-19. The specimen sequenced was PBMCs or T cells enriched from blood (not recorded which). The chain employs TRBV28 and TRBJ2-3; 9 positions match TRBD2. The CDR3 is CASSSTGLATDTQYF. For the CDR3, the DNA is TGTGCCAGCAGCTCCACGGGACTAGCCACAGATACGCAGTATTTT. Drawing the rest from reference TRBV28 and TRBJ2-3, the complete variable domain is DVKVTQSSRYLVKRTGEKVFLECVQDMDHENMFWYRQDPGLGLRLIYFSYDVKMKEKGDIPEGYSVSREKKERFSLILESASTNQTSMYLCASSSTGLATDTQYFGPGTRLTVL.